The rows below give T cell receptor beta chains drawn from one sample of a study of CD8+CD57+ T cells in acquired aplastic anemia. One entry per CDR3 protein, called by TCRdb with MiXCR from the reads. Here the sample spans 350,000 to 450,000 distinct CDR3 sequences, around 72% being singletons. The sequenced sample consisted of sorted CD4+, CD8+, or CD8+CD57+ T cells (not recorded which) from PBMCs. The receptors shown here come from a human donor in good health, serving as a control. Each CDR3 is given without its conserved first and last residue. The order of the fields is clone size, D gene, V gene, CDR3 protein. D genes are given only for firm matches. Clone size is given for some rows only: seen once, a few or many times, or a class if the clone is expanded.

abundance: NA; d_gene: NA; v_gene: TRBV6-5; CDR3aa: ASTPFGSGNTIY
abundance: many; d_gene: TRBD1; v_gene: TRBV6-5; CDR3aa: ASSGGTGRTNGAGELF
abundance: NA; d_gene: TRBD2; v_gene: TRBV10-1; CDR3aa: ASSESGGDWY
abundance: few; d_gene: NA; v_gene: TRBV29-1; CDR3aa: SVRPRDGQETQY
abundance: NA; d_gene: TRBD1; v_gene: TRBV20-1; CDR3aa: SARGTGTYEQY
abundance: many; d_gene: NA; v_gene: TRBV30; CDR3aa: AWSVRHSSYEQY
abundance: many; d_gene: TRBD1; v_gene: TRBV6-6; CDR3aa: ASSYIGQGREKLF
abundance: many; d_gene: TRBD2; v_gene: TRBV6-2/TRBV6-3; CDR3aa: ASSYRTRQETQY
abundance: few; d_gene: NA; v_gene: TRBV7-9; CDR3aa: ASSPRGGLNYGYT
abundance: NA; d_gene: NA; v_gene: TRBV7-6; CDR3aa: ASSLGVDSPLH
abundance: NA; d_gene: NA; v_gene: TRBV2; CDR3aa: ATTTTRSYQEQH
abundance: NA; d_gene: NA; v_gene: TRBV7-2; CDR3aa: ASSFEASYGYT
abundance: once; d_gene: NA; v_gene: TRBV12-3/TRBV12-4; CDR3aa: ASSLTAGGNTEAF
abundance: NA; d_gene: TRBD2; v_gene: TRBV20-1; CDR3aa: SALLAGEGGELF
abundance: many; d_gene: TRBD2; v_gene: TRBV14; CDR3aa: ASSLLAGGNEQF
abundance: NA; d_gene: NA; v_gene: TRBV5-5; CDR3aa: AGSWGAGNSPLH
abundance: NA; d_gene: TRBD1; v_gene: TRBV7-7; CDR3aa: ASSKGTDPSYEQY
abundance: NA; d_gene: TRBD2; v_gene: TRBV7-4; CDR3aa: ASSLAGRRTGANVLT